This T cell receptor (beta chain) is from a study of blood T cells in healthy people across ages (dated by TCRdb to about 2015). Regarding the study in general: Template switching captured roughly one uniquely barcoded TCR beta cDNA molecule per two T cells in model experiments. To track age-related changes in TCR beta repertoire diversity, the study relied on deep sequencing normalized with unique cDNA molecular identifiers. Donors were grouped into four age groups: young (average about 15 years), middle-aged (roughly 37), aged (over 55) and long-lived (over 80). To avoid experimental bias, donors of different ages were randomly spread across the sequencing lanes. For two donors (one aged 18 to 29 and one aged 80 or older), the study analyzed two additional independent replicas of 1 million unique cDNA reads from the same blood draw. Overall results and qualifications from the work: The long-lived group showed more naive CD4+ T cells, fewer expanded clones and increased TCR diversity than the aged group, suggesting age selection. Estimates of total diversity based on one million sequenced T cells were considered lower bounds and underestimates. A strong correlation was found between observed TCR beta diversity and the percentage of naive T cells measured by flow cytometry. As age increased, observed TCR beta diversity per million T cells dropped in a roughly linear way, and a significant reduction was already evident by age roughly 36. Donor CMV infection status was unknown, potentially confounding age-related changes in expanded clonotypes. Because profiling used bulk unsorted PBMCs, naive and antigen-experienced compartments could not be compared conclusively.

The cysteine opens and the phenylalanine closes a CDR3 of 15 amino acids. CDR3 DNA only is kept here, 45 bases in frame from base 1. V and J are trimmed by 2 bases and 3 bases, and the gene matches miss 7 bases of the junction. CDR1 LGHNA and CDR2 YSLEER are derived from the germline V gene. The library was made by 5' RACE. TCRdb records Illumina HiSeq 2500 as the sequencer. A second roughly 6 to 12 cycle PCR used a sample-barcoded 5' primer and a J-beta primer mix. Each TCR beta cDNA molecule received a unique molecular identifier from a template-switch 5' adaptor carrying 12 random nucleotides. Each sample yielded at least 3 million CDR3-containing paired-end reads. First-strand cDNA synthesis was performed from all RNA using the Mint cDNA synthesis kit, with priming by a TRBC-specific oligonucleotide. All cDNA was treated with uracil-DNA glycosylase and then went through a first 18-cycle PCR with the universal primers M1SS and BC2_uni_R. As for the authors' bioinformatics: Normalization of each sample was performed by random selection of 1 million high-quality reads, each carrying a distinct molecular identifier. Instead of being binned into consensus sequences, reads with shared molecular identifiers were discarded. CDR3 identification, clonotype clustering and error correction used MiTCR with a Q25 quality threshold and the strictest error-elimination algorithm. A nonparametric unseen species model with Euler transformation was used to estimate a lower bound on total TCR beta diversity. The public reads were reprocessed in TCRdb via fastp at Q25 and MiXCR, keeping in-frame beta chains. Rows matching on CDR3 protein sequence are summarized as one entry with the most common DNA and genes. The V and J calls were determined by TCRdb, not by the authors. This sample holds approximately 800,000 distinct CDR3 sequences; 58% were observed only once. Around 20% of the sample rests with the top ten.

Systemically healthy Caucasian individuals from Russia, some 36 in total and aged about 6 to 100 years, were included as donors. Around 10 milliliters of peripheral blood were collected from each donor into EDTA-treated Vacutainer tubes. Ficoll-Paque density-gradient centrifugation was used to isolate PBMCs, with at least 7 million per sample. Total RNA was extracted from PBMCs with Trizol reagent, with at least 5 micrograms obtained per sample. The percentages of naive CD45RAhigh/CD27high T cells were determined by flow cytometry on a PBMC aliquot from every donor. This clonotype was picked up a small number of times. Its target antigen remains unknown. Qualities for individual bases were not recorded, and no much larger clone is one base off.

The receptor was isolated from a man aged 25 to 40 in good health. The specimen sequenced was blood. The chain joins TRBV4-3 to TRBJ2-7; 7 bases in the junction line up with TRBD1. The CDR3 region reads CASSQNRGPIYEQYF. In nucleotide form, the sequence is TGCGCCAGCAGCCAAAACAGGGGTCCCATCTACGAGCAGTACTTC.